This T cell receptor (beta chain) appears in the sequencing data of a study of blood T cell repertoires in COVID-19. This table comes from immunoSEQ multiplex PCR, and its TCRdb copy is limited to in-frame clones, with some not included. The repertoire has under 350,000 clones, 80% to 90% of them found once; the top ten carry 8.5% to 9.5%. Germline CDR1 is MNHEY and CDR2 is SVGAGI. The CDR3 totals 16 residues. J was trimmed by 0 bases and V by 4 bases; bases with no gene match: 2. The sequence was obtained from a woman in her forties or fifties who had recovered from COVID-19. The chain carries TRBV6-5 and TRBJ2-1; 11 bases map to TRBD1. The sequencing sample was made of peripheral blood. CDR3 sequence (DNA): TGTGCCAGCAGTTGGGACAGGGGGAGCTCCTACAATGAGCAGTTCTTC. Its translation: CASSWDRGSSYNEQFF.